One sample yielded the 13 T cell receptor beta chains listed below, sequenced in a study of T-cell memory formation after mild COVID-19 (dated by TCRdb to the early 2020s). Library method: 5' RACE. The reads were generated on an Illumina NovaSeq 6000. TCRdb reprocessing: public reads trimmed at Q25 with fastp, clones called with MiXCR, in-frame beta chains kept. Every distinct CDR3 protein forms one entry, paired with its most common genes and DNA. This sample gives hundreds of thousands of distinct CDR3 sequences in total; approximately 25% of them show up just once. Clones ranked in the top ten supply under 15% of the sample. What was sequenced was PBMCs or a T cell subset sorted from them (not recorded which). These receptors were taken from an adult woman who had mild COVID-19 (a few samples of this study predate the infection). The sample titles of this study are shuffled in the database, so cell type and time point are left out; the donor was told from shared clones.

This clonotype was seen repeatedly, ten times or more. The CDR3 loop reads CASSFLGADTGELFF. The CDR3 DNA reads as TGTGCCAGCAGCTTTCTTGGGGCTGACACCGGGGAGCTGTTTTTT. J is TRBJ2-2 and V is TRBV7-7; tentatively, D is TRBD1 (5 bases). CDR3 size: 15 residues. V was shortened by 3 bases and J by 3 bases, with 11 bases between the two germline ends. Looked up from germline, CDR1 is SSHAT and CDR2 is FNYEAQ (reference sequence).

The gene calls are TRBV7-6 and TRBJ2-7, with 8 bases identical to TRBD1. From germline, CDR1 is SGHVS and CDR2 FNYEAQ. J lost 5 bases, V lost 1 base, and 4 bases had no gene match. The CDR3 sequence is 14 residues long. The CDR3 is CASSLGPGGNEQYF. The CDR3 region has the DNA TGTGCCAGCAGCTTAGGTCCAGGGGGCAACGAGCAGTACTTC.

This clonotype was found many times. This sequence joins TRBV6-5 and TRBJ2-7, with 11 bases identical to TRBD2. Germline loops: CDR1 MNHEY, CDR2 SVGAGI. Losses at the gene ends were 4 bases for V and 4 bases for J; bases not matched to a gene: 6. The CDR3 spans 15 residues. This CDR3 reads CASSLGASGGYEQYF. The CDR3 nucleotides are TGTGCCAGCAGTTTAGGGGCTAGCGGGGGGTACGAGCAGTACTTC.

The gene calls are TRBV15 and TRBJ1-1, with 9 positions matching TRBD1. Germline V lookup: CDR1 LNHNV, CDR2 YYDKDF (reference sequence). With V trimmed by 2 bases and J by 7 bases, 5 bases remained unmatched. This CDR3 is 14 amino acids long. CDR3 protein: CATSRRTGVDEAFF. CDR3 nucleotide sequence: TGTGCCACCAGCAGAAGGACAGGGGTTGATGAAGCTTTCTTT.

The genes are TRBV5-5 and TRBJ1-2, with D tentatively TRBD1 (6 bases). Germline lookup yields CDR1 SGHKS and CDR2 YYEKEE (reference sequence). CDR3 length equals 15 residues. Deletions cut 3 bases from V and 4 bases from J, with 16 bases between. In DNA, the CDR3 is TGTGCCAGCAGCTCGGACAGCAATTTATTCTATGGCTACACCTTC. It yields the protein CASSSDSNLFYGYTF. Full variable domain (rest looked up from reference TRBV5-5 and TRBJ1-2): DAGVTQSPTHLIKTRGQQVTLRCSPISGHKSVSWYQQVLGQGPQFIFQYYEKEERGRGNFPDRFSARQFPNYSSELNVNALLLGDSALYLCASSSDSNLFYGYTFGSGTRLTVV.

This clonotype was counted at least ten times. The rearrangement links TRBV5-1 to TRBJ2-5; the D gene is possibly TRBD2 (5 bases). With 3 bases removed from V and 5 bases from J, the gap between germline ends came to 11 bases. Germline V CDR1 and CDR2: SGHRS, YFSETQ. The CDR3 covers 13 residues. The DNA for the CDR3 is TGCGCCAGCAGCTCAGGACCGGGGGAGACCCAGTACTTC. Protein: CASSSGPGETQYF.

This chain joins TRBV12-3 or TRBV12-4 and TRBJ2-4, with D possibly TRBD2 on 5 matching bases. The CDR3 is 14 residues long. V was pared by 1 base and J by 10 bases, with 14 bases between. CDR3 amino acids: CASSLDLRRSIQYF. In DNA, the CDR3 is TGTGCCAGCAGTTTAGATTTAAGGAGGAGTATTCAGTACTTC.

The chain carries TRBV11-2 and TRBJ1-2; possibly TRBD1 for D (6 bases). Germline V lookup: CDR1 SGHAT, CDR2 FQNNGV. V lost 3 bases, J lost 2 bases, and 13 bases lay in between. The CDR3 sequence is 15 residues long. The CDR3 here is CASSFHREANYGYTF. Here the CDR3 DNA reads TGTGCCAGCAGCTTTCACAGGGAGGCAAACTATGGCTACACCTTC.

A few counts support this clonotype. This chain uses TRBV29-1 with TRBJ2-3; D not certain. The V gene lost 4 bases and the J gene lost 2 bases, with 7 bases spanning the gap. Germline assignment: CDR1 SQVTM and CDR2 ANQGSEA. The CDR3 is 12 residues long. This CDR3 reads CSVVGATDTQYF. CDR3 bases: TGCAGCGTTGTTGGCGCCACAGATACGCAGTATTTT.

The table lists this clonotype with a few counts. The CDR3 protein is CASSQEEGHYSGANVLTF. Written as DNA, the CDR3 is TGTGCCAGCAGCCAAGAGGAGGGACACTACTCTGGGGCCAACGTCCTGACTTTC. The chain couples TRBV4-2 to TRBJ2-6, with D perhaps TRBD1 or TRBD2 (6 bases each). CDR1 and CDR2 from the germline V gene are LGHNA and YNFKEQ. The CDR3 extends over 18 amino acids. Trimming removed 0 bases at V and 0 bases at J, with 12 bases between.

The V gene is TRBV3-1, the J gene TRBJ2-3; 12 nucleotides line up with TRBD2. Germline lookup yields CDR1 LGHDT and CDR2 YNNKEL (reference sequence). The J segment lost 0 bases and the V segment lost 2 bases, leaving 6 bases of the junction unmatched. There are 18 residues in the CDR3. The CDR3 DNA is TGTGCCAGCAGCCAAAGAACTAGCGGGGGGCGGAGCACAGATACGCAGTATTTT. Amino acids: CASSQRTSGGRSTDTQYF.

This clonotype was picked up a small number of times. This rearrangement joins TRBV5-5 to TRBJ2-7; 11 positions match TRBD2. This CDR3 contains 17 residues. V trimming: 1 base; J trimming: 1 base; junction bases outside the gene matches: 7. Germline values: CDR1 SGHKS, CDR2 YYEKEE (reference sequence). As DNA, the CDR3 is TGTGCCAGCAGCTTGATAGCGGGAGGGCCTCGTTCCTACGAGCAGTACTTC. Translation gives CASSLIAGGPRSYEQYF. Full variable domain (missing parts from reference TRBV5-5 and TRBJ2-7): DAGVTQSPTHLIKTRGQQVTLRCSPISGHKSVSWYQQVLGQGPQFIFQYYEKEERGRGNFPDRFSARQFPNYSSELNVNALLLGDSALYLCASSLIAGGPRSYEQYFGPGTRLTVT.

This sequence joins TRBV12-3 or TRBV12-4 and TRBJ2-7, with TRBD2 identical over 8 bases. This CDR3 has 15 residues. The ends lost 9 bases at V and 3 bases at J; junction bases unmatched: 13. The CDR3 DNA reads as TGTGCCAGTAGCAATGAGGGACTAGGAATCTACGAGCAGTACTTC. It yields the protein CASSNEGLGIYEQYF.